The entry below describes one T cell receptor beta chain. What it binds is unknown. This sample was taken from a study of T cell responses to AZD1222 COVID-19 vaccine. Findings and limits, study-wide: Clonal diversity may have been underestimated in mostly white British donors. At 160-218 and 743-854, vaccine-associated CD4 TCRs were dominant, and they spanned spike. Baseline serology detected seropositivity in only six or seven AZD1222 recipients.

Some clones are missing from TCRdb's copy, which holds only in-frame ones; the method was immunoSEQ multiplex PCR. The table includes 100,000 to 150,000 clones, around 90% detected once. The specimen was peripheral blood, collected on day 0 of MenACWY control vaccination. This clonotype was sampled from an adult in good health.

This chain's CDR3 is CASSQVATREQYF. The CDR3 DNA reads TGCGCCAGCAGCCAAGTAGCTACCAGGGAGCAGTACTTC. This chain uses TRBV4-1 with TRBJ2-7; D not certain. Germline CDR1 MGHRA, CDR2 YSYEKL. V was cut by 1 base and J by 7 bases, with 11 bases left in between. This CDR3 contains 13 residues.